The subject of this entry is one T cell receptor beta chain. This record comes from a study of blood T cell repertoires in COVID-19. Across the study: Researchers got acute and convalescent COVID-19 samples from the United States, Italy and Spain.

Germline CDR1 reads MNHEY; CDR2 reads SMNVEV (reference sequence). The V and J ends lost 8 bases and 2 bases respectively, with 15 bases between them. CDR3 length: 14 amino acids. Generated by immunoSEQ multiplex PCR, the TCRdb table keeps only in-frame clones and is missing some. The sample yields 120,000 or so clones, 87% seen once. The chain is built from TRBV27 and TRBJ1-2, with TRBD1 as a possible D gene (6 bases). Sequenced: peripheral blood. The receptor was derived from a woman aged 70-85 years with acute or convalescent COVID-19. In DNA form, the CDR3 reads TGTGCCAGCCACGGGAGGACAGCAAACTATGGCTACACCTTC. Its protein is CASHGRTANYGYTF.